What follows are 16 T cell receptor beta chains derived from one specimen sequenced in a study of blood T cell repertoires in COVID-19. Repertoires were generated with immunoSEQ multiplex PCR, while TCRdb's copy carries only in-frame clones and drops some. The profile shows just over 250,000 clones, roughly 86% of them singletons. The sequenced sample consisted of peripheral blood. Every receptor here comes from a woman aged 50 to 60 with acute or convalescent COVID-19.

The chain uses TRBV4-1 and TRBJ2-7, with TRBD1 matching 12 bases. This CDR3 has 16 residues. Trimming at V came to 0 bases and at J to 5 bases, leaving 5 bases not matched to a gene. The V gene's germline CDR1 is MGHRA and CDR2 YSYEKL. The CDR3 DNA reads TGCGCCAGCAGCCAAGATACGGGACAGGGGGCCCACGAGCAGTACTTC. Protein sequence: CASSQDTGQGAHEQYF.

The J gene is TRBJ1-4, the V gene TRBV7-9; TRBD1 agrees at 7 bases. Looked up from germline, CDR1 is SEHNR and CDR2 is FQNEAQ (reference sequence). V lost 2 bases and J lost 0; bases outside the gene matches: 12. The length of the CDR3 is 19 residues. CDR3 DNA sequence: TGTGCCAGCAGCTTATCCACGGGACAGAGATTTGCAACTAATGAAAAACTGTTTTTT. Translation: CASSLSTGQRFATNEKLFF.

The rearrangement links TRBV5-1 to TRBJ1-6; D is undetermined. CDR1 and CDR2 from the germline V gene are SGHRS and YFSETQ. This CDR3 contains 13 residues. V lost 0 bases and J lost 9, with 7 bases in between. The CDR3 loop reads CASSLELLSPLHF. The CDR3 coding sequence is TGCGCCAGCAGCTTGGAGCTCCTTTCACCCCTCCACTTT.

V usage is TRBV5-4 and J usage is TRBJ1-4, with D tentatively TRBD1 (6 bases). The CDR3 runs to 17 residues. Germline V gene lookup returns CDR1 SGHNT and CDR2 YYREEE (reference sequence). V lost 0 bases, J lost 0 bases, and 12 bases lay in between. The CDR3 reads CASSLAGTTATNEKLFF. The CDR3, as DNA: TGTGCCAGCAGCTTGGCCGGGACAACTGCAACTAATGAAAAACTGTTTTTT.

The V call is TRBV24-1, the J call TRBJ2-6; possible D gene TRBD1, 6 bases. The V end was cut by 2 bases, the J end by 4 bases, with 14 bases between. CDR1 and CDR2 from the germline V gene are KGHDR and SFDVKD. The CDR3 extends over 17 amino acids. The CDR3 nucleotides read TGTGCCACCAGTGATTCGCCAGGGACACCAGGGGCCAACGTCCTGACTTTC. Its protein is CATSDSPGTPGANVLTF.

In its sample, this clone was seen a few times. This sample includes further DNA sequences coding for the same CDR3. The chain joins TRBV19 to TRBJ1-5; D may be TRBD1 (5 bases). The germline CDR1 and CDR2 sequences are LNHDA and SQIVND (reference sequence). The CDR3 is 15 amino acids. Between the trimmed V and J ends, which lost 1 base and 2 bases, there was a span of 9 bases. The CDR3 DNA follows: TGTGCCAGTAGTATAGGGCAGGGCGGCAATCAGCCCCAGCATTTT. The encoded protein is CASSIGQGGNQPQHF.

This rearrangement joins TRBV9 to TRBJ2-1; TRBD2 matches 13 bases. Trimming cost V 3 bases and J 3 bases; bases outside gene matches: 3. Germline V lookup: CDR1 SGDLS, CDR2 YYNGEE. The CDR3 covers 16 residues. The DNA of the CDR3 is TGTGCCAGCAGCGCTACTAGCGGGAGGGTCTACAATGAGCAGTTCTTC. Amino acids: CASSATSGRVYNEQFF.

The CDR3 DNA reads as TGCGCCAGCAGCCAAGGAAGCGGTACTAGCACAGATACGCAGTATTTT. Its protein product is CASSQGSGTSTDTQYF. The chain joins TRBV4-3 to TRBJ2-3; possibly TRBD2 for D (5 bases). Germline V gene sequence: CDR1 LGHNA, CDR2 YSLEER. The germline V and J ends were trimmed by 1 base and 0 bases, with 11 bases remaining between them. This CDR3 has 16 residues.

V usage is TRBV7-2 and J usage is TRBJ1-2, with a tentative D call TRBD1 (5 bases). The CDR3 totals 17 residues. Per germline, CDR1 SGHTA and CDR2 FQGNSA. Trimming removed 1 base from V and 7 bases from J, with 22 bases in between. The chain's CDR3 is CASSLERVQGMRRGYTF. CDR3 DNA: TGTGCCAGCAGCTTAGAACGTGTCCAGGGAATGCGCCGTGGCTACACCTTC.

The genes are TRBV28 and TRBJ1-2, with unresolved D. With 5 bases removed from V and 3 bases from J, the gap between germline ends came to 16 bases. The CDR3 is made up of 15 amino acids. CDR1 MDHEN and CDR2 SYDVKM come from the germline V gene. The CDR3 DNA reads as TGTGCCAGCAGTCCCACTTACCTACCCGACTATGGCTACACCTTC. It specifies CASSPTYLPDYGYTF.

V gene TRBV15 combines with J gene TRBJ2-4, with TRBD1 identical over 9 bases. Trimming took 0 bases from V and 8 from J; bases not matched to a gene: 5. The CDR3 length is 15 residues. Germline V gene data show CDR1 as LNHNV and CDR2 as YYDKDF (reference sequence). The CDR3 loop is CATSRDMGQGYIQYF. In nucleotides, the CDR3 is TGTGCCACCAGCAGAGATATGGGACAGGGCTACATTCAGTACTTC.

The chain carries TRBV27 and TRBJ2-1; possibly TRBD1 for D (6 bases). Looked up from germline, CDR1 is MNHEY and CDR2 is SMNVEV (reference sequence). The CDR3 consists of 16 residues. The ends were cut back, 5 bases at V and 1 base at J, with 15 bases in the middle. The CDR3 region is CASSPPTGKSYNEQFF. Written as DNA, the CDR3 is TGTGCCAGCAGTCCGCCGACAGGCAAATCCTACAATGAGCAGTTCTTC.

The chain couples TRBV3-1 (or the pseudogene TRBV3-2) to TRBJ2-4; maybe TRBD2 (5 bases). The V end lost 5 bases, the J end lost 3 bases, and 14 bases lay between the germline ends. The germline CDR1 and CDR2 sequences are LGHDT and YNNKEL (reference sequence). The CDR3 contains 15 residues. This CDR3 reads CASSTWGVGKNIQYF. The CDR3 nucleotides read TGTGCCAGCAGCACCTGGGGAGTAGGCAAAAACATTCAGTACTTC.

The V gene is TRBV20-1, the J gene TRBJ2-1, with D perhaps TRBD1 (6 bases). In germline, CDR1 is DFQATT, CDR2 SNEGSKA (reference sequence). Deletions cut 3 bases from V and 2 bases from J, with 11 bases between. The CDR3 spans 14 residues. In DNA form, the CDR3 reads TGCAGTGCTAGTTTTTGGGGGCCCTACAATGAGCAGTTCTTC. As protein: CSASFWGPYNEQFF.

V is TRBV27 and J is TRBJ1-5; TRBD1 is a possible D gene (6 bases). The germline V gene encodes CDR1 MNHEY and CDR2 SMNVEV (reference sequence). The CDR3 has 16 amino acids. The V end lost 7 bases, the J end lost 2 bases, and 18 bases lay between the germline ends. This CDR3 is CASKVGQGIGNQPQHF. In nucleotides, the CDR3 is TGTGCCAGCAAAGTAGGGCAGGGGATTGGCAATCAGCCCCAGCATTTT.

The chain links TRBV11-2 to TRBJ2-7; TRBD2 matches at 7 bases. V dropped 5 bases and J dropped 1; count of bases not matched to a gene: 8. Per germline, CDR1 SGHAT and CDR2 FQNNGV. The CDR3 is 15 residues long. The CDR3: CASSRAGWGSYEQYF. The CDR3 DNA reads TGTGCCAGCAGCCGAGCGGGGTGGGGGTCCTACGAGCAGTACTTC. Variable domain in full (rest from reference TRBV11-2 and TRBJ2-7): EAGVAQSPRYKIIEKRQSVAFWCNPISGHATLYWYQQILGQGPKLLIQFQNNGVVDDSQLPKDRFSAERLKGVDSTLKIQPAKLEDSAVYLCASSRAGWGSYEQYFGPGTRLTVT.